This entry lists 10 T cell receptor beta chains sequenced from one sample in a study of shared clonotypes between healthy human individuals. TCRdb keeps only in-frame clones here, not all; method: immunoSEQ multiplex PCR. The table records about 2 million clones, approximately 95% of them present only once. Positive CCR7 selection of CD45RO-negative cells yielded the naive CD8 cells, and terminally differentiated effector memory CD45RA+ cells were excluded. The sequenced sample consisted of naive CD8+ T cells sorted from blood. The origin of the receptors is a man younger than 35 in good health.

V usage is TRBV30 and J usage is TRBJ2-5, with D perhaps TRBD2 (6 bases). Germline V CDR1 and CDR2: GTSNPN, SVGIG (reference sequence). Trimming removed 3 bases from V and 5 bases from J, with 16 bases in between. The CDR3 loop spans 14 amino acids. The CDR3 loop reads CAWSPGDGAETQYF. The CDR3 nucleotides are TGTGCCTGGAGCCCGGGGGATGGAGCGGAGACCCAGTACTTC.

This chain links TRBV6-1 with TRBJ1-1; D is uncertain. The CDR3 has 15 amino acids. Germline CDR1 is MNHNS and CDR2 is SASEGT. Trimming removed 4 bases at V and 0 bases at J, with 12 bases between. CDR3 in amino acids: CASSGKEIMNTEAFF. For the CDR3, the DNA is TGTGCCAGCAGTGGTAAGGAAATAATGAACACTGAAGCTTTCTTT.

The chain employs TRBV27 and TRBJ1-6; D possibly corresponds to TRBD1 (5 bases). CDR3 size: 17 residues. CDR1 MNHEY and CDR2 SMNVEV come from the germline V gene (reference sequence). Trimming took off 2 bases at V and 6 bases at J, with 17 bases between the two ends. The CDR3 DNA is TGTGCCAGCAGTTTAGGGTCAGTGGGGACGGGTAATTCACCCCTCCACTTT. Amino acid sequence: CASSLGSVGTGNSPLHF.

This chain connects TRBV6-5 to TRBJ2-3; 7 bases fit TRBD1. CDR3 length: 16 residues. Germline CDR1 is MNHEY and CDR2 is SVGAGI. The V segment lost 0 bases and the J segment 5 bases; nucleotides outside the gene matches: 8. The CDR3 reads CASSYSPGGILDTQYF. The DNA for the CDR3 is TGTGCCAGCAGTTACTCTCCAGGGGGAATATTAGATACGCAGTATTTT.

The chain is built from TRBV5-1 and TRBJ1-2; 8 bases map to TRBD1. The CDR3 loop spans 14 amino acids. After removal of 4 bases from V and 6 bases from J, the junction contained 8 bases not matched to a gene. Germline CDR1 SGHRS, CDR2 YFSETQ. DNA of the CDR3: TGCGCCAGCAGCGCTACAGGGGGAACGGATGGCTACACCTTC. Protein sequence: CASSATGGTDGYTF.

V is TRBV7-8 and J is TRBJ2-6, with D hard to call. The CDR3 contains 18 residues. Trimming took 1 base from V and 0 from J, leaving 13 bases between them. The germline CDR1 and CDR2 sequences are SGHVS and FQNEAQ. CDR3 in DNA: TGTGCCAGCAGCTTAGTCTTATCGGGCAGCTCTGGGGCCAACGTCCTGACTTTC. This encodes CASSLVLSGSSGANVLTF.

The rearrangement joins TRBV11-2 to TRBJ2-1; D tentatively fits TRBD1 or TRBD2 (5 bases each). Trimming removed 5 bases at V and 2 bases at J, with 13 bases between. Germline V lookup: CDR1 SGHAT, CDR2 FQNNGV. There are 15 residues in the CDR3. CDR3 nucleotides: TGTGCCAGCAGCCCCGGGGCATCCGCCTACAATGAGCAGTTCTTC. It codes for CASSPGASAYNEQFF.

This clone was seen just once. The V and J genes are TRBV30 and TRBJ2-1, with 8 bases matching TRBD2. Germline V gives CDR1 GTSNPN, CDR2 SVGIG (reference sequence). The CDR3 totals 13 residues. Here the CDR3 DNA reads TGTGCGCATTGGTCGGGAGGGTACAATGAGCAGTTCTTC. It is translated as CAHWSGGYNEQFF.

The CDR3, as DNA: TGTGCCAGCAGCTTAGAACTCTACCCTTACTCTGGGGCCAACGTCCTGACTTTC. It yields the protein CASSLELYPYSGANVLTF. This rearrangement joins TRBV7-2 to TRBJ2-6, with no clear D. CDR1 SGHTA and CDR2 FQGNSA come from the germline V gene. V was trimmed by 1 base and J by 0 bases, leaving 13 bases between them. There are 18 residues in the CDR3.

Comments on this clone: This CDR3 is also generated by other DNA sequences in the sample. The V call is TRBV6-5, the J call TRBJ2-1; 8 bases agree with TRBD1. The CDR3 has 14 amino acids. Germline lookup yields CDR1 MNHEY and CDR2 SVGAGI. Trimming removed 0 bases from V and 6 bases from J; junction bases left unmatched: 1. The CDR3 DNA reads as TGTGCCAGCAGTTACTCTGGACAGGGCAATGAGCAGTTCTTC. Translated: CASSYSGQGNEQFF.